Listed here is a single TCR beta chain. Its cognate antigen has yet to be identified. Per-base qualities were not stored, and no clone one base away is much larger. These data come from a study of graft-versus-host responses after intestinal transplantation (dated by TCRdb to 2020 to 2022). Background on the whole study: Multivisceral, liver-intestinal, or isolated intestinal transplants were received by the recipients. To identify alloreactive clones, pre-transplant mixed lymphocyte reaction products were sequenced and then compared with unstimulated pre-transplant donor and recipient T cells. Samples from three later patients were sequenced in-house on an Illumina MiSeq with MiXCR processing rather than by the commercial service. A peak of at least 4% donor T cells among recipient peripheral blood mononuclear cells was the definition used for donor T cell macrochimerism. A cohort of roughly 25 intestinal transplant recipients, including one retransplant, was enrolled, and 3 patients lacking pretransplant specimens were excluded. Bulk TCR-beta CDR3 sequencing was used to track graft-versus-host and host-versus-graft alloreactive T cell clones in the graft, circulation and bone marrow after intestinal transplantation. Every recipient was given anti-thymocyte globulin induction, followed by around three years of maintenance tacrolimus and steroids. What the research found in general, with its limitations: In the allografts of patients with donor T cell macrochimerism, GvH to HvG T cell clonal ratios were high. Early after transplant, peak levels of circulating GvH clones were associated with declines in HvG clones. GvH clones were detected in recipient bone marrow, and some of these GvH clones were observed earlier in ileal mucosa or blood, consistent with an intestinal mucosal origin. Conclusions were limited by the relatively low number and heterogeneity of intestinal transplant patients.

The time point tag for this specimen amounts to: cells obtained before transplantation from donor or recipient. CD3+CD4+ and CD3+CD8+ populations were FACS-sorted from unstimulated pre-transplant donor and recipient cells taken from spleen or lymph nodes. CDR1 and CDR2 are drawn from the germline V gene (reference sequence): WNHNN, SYGVQD. From the cysteine up to the phenylalanine, the CDR3 has a length of 17 residues. Only the CDR3 DNA stays, 51 bases, in frame from base 1. V and J are trimmed by 2 bases and 3 bases, and the gene matches miss 9 bases of the junction. Libraries were prepared through the immunoSEQ multiplex PCR assay. For most patients, genomic DNA was isolated using the Qiagen DNeasy Blood and Tissue Kit and was shipped frozen to Adaptive Biotechnologies for TCR sequencing. Adaptive Biotechnologies carried out high-throughput TCR-beta CDR3 sequencing of genomic DNA for most patients. Per the original workflow: TCR sequencing data were retrieved from Adaptive's ImmunoSEQ software for 18 patients, whereas a few other patients were processed with MiXCR and VDJtools. CD4 versus CD8 sorting errors were corrected by removing sequences found in both subsets at a frequency ratio below 5:1. CDR3 nucleotide sequences shared between donor and recipient were removed because the origin of such sequences could not be assigned. To be classed as alloreactive, a clone needed at least 2-fold expansion over unstimulated cells and a minimum CFSE-low frequency of 0.002% (template counts) or 0.001% (read counts). A clone was considered mappable if detected in the sequenced pre-transplant spleen, lymph node, or MLR CFSE-low populations of the donor or recipient. The cumulative frequency of alloreactive clones was calculated as a percentage of all sequences, weighted by copy number. The immuneACCESS repertoire file appears here via TCRdb, limited to in-frame rearrangements. These files lack a portion of the clones; in checked studies, under half of the deficit traces to unresolved V genes, and the cause of the others is not known. From that table come the V and J calls and clone size; the DNA was used to work out D and trimming. The sample table records tens of thousands of clones; approximately 94% of these occur just once. The ten largest clonotypes hold more than 1.5% of the sample.

The rearrangement joined TRBV10-1 to TRBJ2-1; 8 nucleotides in the junction match TRBD1. The sequencing here drew on unstimulated CD8+ T cells sorted from spleen or lymph node cells, taken before intestinal transplant. The TCR sequence derives from a human donor who received an intestinal transplant. In nucleotide form, the sequence is TGCGCCAGCAGTGAGCGGATCGGACAGGGTATCTACAATGAGCAGTTCTTC. This translates into CASSERIGQGIYNEQFF.